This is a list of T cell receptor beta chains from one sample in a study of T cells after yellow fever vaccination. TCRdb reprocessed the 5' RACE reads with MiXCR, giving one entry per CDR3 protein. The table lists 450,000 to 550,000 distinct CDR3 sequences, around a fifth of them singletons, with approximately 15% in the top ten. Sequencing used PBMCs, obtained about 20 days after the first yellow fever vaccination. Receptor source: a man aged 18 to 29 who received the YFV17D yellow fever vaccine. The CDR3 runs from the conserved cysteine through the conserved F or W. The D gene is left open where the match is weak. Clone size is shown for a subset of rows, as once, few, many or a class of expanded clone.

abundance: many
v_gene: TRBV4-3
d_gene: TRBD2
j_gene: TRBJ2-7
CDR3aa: CASSQSGVSYEQYF
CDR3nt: TGCGCCAGCAGCCAAAGCGGGGTCTCCTACGAGCAGTACTTC

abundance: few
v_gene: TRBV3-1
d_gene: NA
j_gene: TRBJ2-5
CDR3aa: CASSQIVWADAQETQYF
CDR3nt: TGTGCCAGCAGCCAAATAGTCTGGGCGGACGCCCAGGAGACCCAGTACTTC

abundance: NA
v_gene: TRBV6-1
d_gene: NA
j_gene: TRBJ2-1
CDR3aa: CASSEKGNRAYEQFF
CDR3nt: TGTGCCAGCAGTGAAAAGGGGAACAGGGCGTATGAGCAGTTCTTC

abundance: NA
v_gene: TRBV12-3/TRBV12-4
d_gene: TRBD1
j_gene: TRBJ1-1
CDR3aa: CASSNGQGWGTEAFF
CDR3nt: TGTGCCAGCAGTAACGGACAGGGATGGGGCACTGAAGCTTTCTTT

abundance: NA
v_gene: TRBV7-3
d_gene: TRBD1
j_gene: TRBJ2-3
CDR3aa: CASSPGTGGPLDTQYF
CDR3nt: TGTGCCAGCAGCCCAGGGACAGGGGGCCCTCTAGATACGCAGTATTTT

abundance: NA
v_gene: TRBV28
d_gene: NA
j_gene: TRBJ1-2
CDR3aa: CASSSPGQGLNYGYTF
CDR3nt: TGTGCCAGCTCTTCACCGGGGCAGGGGCTAAACTATGGCTACACCTTC

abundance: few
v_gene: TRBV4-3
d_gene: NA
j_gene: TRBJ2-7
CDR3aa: CASSQESRGGPEQYF
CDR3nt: TGCGCCAGCAGCCAAGAAAGCCGGGGTGGTCCCGAGCAGTACTTC

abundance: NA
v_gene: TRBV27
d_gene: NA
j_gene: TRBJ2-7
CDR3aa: CASSFGPFYEQYF
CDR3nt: TGTGCCAGCAGTTTTGGTCCTTTCTACGAGCAGTACTTC

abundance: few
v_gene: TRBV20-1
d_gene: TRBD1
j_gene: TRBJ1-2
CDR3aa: CSAPDRGRDYGYTF
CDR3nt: TGCAGTGCGCCAGACAGGGGTAGAGACTATGGCTACACCTTC

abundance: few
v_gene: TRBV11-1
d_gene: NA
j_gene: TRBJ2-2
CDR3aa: CASSLLRNLGDYTGELFF
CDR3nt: TGTGCCAGCAGCTTACTTCGAAATCTGGGGGATTACACCGGGGAGCTGTTTTTT

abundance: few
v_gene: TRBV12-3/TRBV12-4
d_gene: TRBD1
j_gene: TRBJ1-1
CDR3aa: CASSRQGAYTEAFF
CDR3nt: TGTGCCAGCAGCAGACAGGGGGCCTACACTGAAGCTTTCTTT